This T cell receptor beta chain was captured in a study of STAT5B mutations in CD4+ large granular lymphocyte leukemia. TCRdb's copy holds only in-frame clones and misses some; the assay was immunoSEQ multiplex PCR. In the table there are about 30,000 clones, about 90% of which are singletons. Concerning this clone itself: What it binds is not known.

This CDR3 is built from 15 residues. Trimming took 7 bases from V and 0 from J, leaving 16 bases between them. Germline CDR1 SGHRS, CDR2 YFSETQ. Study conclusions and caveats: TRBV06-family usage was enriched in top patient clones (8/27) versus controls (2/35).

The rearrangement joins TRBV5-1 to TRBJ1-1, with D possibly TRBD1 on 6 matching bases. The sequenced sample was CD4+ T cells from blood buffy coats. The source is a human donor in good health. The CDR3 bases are TGCGCCAGCGCGGACAGCGCATCAATGAACACTGAAGCTTTCTTT. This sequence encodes CASADSASMNTEAFF.